The subject of this entry is one T cell receptor (beta chain). The data were obtained in a study of T cell responses to AZD1222 COVID-19 vaccine. The V end lost 0 bases, the J end lost 0 bases, and 15 bases lay between the germline ends. Germline assignment: CDR1 LGHNA and CDR2 YNFKEQ. The CDR3 length is 19 residues. Sequencing used immunoSEQ multiplex PCR; TCRdb keeps in-frame clones, though not all of them. The sample carries tens of thousands of clones, about 88% recorded once. This chain joins TRBV4-2 and TRBJ1-6; weak D call: TRBD1 (5 bases). The TCR comes from an adult who received the AZD1222 COVID-19 vaccine. This material consisted of peripheral blood, taken 28 days after the second AZD1222 dose. CDR3 sequence: CASSQDSQEKSSYNSPLHF. CDR3 coding DNA: TGTGCCAGCAGCCAAGATTCACAGGAAAAGAGCTCCTATAATTCACCCCTCCACTTT.